This record looks at one TCR beta chain sequence and its context. The antigen remains undetermined. This entry belongs to a study of CD8 T cells in ankylosing spondylitis. This CDR3 comprises 16 residues. With V trimmed by 0 bases and J by 7 bases, 6 bases remained unmatched. Germline V gene lookup returns CDR1 SGHKS and CDR2 YYEKEE (reference sequence). From the 5' RACE reads, TCRdb called clonotypes with MiXCR, one entry per CDR3 protein. The sample lists roughly 230,000 distinct CDR3 sequences; 15% to 20% were seen once. Study-level findings and limits: A subset of motif variants has previously been described in the synovial fluid and blood of reactive arthritis. Made up of under 10 highly homologous variants, a TCR beta motif appeared characteristic of ankylosing spondylitis blood. Within matched ankylosing spondylitis synovial fluid, disease-linked clones were reportedly significantly enriched.

This TCR was recovered from a male donor with ankylosing spondylitis or in good health (not recorded which). Sequenced sample: blood, either unsorted or a sorted T cell fraction (not recorded which). The gene calls are TRBV5-5 and TRBJ2-2; 10 positions agree with TRBD2. The CDR3 reads CASSLAGGLAHGELFF. The CDR3 bases are TGTGCCAGCAGCTTGGCCGGGGGACTAGCGCACGGGGAGCTGTTTTTT.